A selection of T cell receptor beta chains follows, all from one sample in a study of T-cell memory formation after mild COVID-19. TCRdb ran MiXCR on the 5' RACE reads and lists one entry per CDR3 protein. Of about 290,000 distinct CDR3 sequences listed, around 17% were seen once; the top ten hold under 25%. Material for sequencing was PBMCs or a T cell subset sorted from them (not recorded which). These receptors were taken from a man younger than 35 who had mild COVID-19 (a few samples of this study predate the infection). Cell type and time point are not known. The CDR3 runs from the conserved cysteine through the conserved F or W. Each record gives: D gene, clone size, J gene, V gene, CDR3 DNA, CDR3 protein. The D gene is left open where the match is weak. Some rows mark clone size as missing; the rest say once, few, many or name a class of expanded clone.

D gene: TRBD2
clone size: few
J gene: TRBJ2-1
V gene: TRBV4-2
CDR3 DNA: TGTGCCAGCAGCCAAGGACGCACTAGCGGGGGGGTCAATGAGCAGTTCTTC
CDR3 protein: CASSQGRTSGGVNEQFF

D gene: .
clone size: .
J gene: TRBJ2-7
V gene: TRBV12-5
CDR3 DNA: TGTGCTAGTGGTTTGGGGGGACATCCCCCGATCTTC
CDR3 protein: CASGLGGHPPIF

D gene: .
clone size: .
J gene: TRBJ2-3
V gene: TRBV4-2
CDR3 DNA: TGTGCCAGCAGCCAAGATGCGCGGATTTATAGCACAGATACGCAGTATTTT
CDR3 protein: CASSQDARIYSTDTQYF

D gene: .
clone size: few
J gene: TRBJ1-5
V gene: TRBV20-1
CDR3 DNA: TGCAGTGCCGAGGGAAATTTAGGTCAGCCCCAGCATTTT
CDR3 protein: CSAEGNLGQPQHF

D gene: .
clone size: few
J gene: TRBJ1-2
V gene: TRBV7-2
CDR3 DNA: TGTGCCAGCAGCTCTCAGCCGACACCGATCTATGGCTACACCTTC
CDR3 protein: CASSSQPTPIYGYTF

D gene: TRBD1
clone size: .
J gene: TRBJ1-2
V gene: TRBV6-2/TRBV6-3
CDR3 DNA: TGTGCCAGCAGAGCCCGGGACAGGGTAGAAGGCTACACCTTC
CDR3 protein: CASRARDRVEGYTF

D gene: TRBD1
clone size: few
J gene: TRBJ2-7
V gene: TRBV5-5
CDR3 DNA: TGTGCCAGCAGCTGGGGGACAGGCTACGAGCAGTACTTC
CDR3 protein: CASSWGTGYEQYF

D gene: .
clone size: few
J gene: TRBJ2-1
V gene: TRBV7-9
CDR3 DNA: TGTGCCAGCAGCGCGGCCCTACAGGGCCTACAGTTCTTC
CDR3 protein: CASSAALQGLQFF

D gene: TRBD2
clone size: many
J gene: TRBJ2-5
V gene: TRBV7-2
CDR3 DNA: TGTGCCAGCAGCTTAAGTCTAGCGGGGGCTGAGACCCAGTACTTC
CDR3 protein: CASSLSLAGAETQYF

D gene: .
clone size: few
J gene: TRBJ2-6
V gene: TRBV6-6
CDR3 DNA: TGTGCCATAGAGAGTGACCCCTTGATCTCTGGGGCCAACGTCCTGACTTTC
CDR3 protein: CAIESDPLISGANVLTF

D gene: .
clone size: .
J gene: TRBJ2-7
V gene: TRBV19
CDR3 DNA: TGTGCCAGTAGTAGGACGGGGGAACTCTACGAGCAGTACTTC
CDR3 protein: CASSRTGELYEQYF

D gene: TRBD1
clone size: once
J gene: TRBJ1-4
V gene: TRBV2
CDR3 DNA: TGTGCCAGCATACGGTTTGGGGACAGGGGTGAAAAACTGTTTTTT
CDR3 protein: CASIRFGDRGEKLFF

D gene: .
clone size: few
J gene: TRBJ1-1
V gene: TRBV25-1
CDR3 DNA: TGTGCCAGCAGTGAAACTCGGGTCTCCAACACTGAAGCTTTCTTT
CDR3 protein: CASSETRVSNTEAFF

D gene: .
clone size: few
J gene: TRBJ2-3
V gene: TRBV7-2
CDR3 DNA: TGTGCCACCACTCAGGGGGGGCCAACCACAGATACGCAGTATTTT
CDR3 protein: CATTQGGPTTDTQYF